The following is a T cell receptor (beta chain) sequence with its context. The data derive from a study of OX40 agonist ivuxolimab in advanced cancers. Study overall: Ivuxolimab, an agonist antibody against OX40 (CD134), was given to patients.

Germline V gene sequence: CDR1 ENHRY, CDR2 SYGVKD. The CDR3 consists of 16 residues. The V end was cut by 0 bases, the J end by 3 bases, with 12 bases between. Assay used: immunoSEQ multiplex PCR; TCRdb lists only in-frame clones, some missing. Among tens of thousands of clones listed, approximately 94% were seen once. The starting material was CD4+ or CD8+ T cells sorted from blood, obtained in a trial of the OX40 agonist ivuxolimab. The chain uses TRBV10-3 and TRBJ2-1; tentatively, D is TRBD1 (6 bases). The sequence was obtained from an adult with an advanced solid tumor such as melanoma, head and neck, liver or kidney cancer. The CDR3 region has the DNA TGTGCCATCAGTGAGTCTGACATCAGGGGCTACAATGAGCAGTTCTTC. Protein product: CAISESDIRGYNEQFF.